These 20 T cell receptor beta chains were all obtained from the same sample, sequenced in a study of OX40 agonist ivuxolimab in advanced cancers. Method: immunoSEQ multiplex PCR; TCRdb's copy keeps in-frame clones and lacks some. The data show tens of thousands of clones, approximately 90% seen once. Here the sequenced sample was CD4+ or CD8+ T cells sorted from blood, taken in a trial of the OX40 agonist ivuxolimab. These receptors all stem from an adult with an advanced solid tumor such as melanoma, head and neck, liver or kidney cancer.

The CDR3 loop is CASHSGTANTGELFF. The CDR3 coding sequence is TGTGCCAGCCACAGCGGGACGGCAAACACCGGGGAGCTGTTTTTT. The rearrangement joins TRBV18 to TRBJ2-2, with TRBD2 matching 7 bases. The junction had 8 bases not matched to a gene; V was cut back by 8 bases and J by 2 bases. CDR1 is KGHSH and CDR2 is LQKENI in the germline V gene. The CDR3 has 15 amino acids. The full variable domain, its missing parts supplied by reference TRBV18 and TRBJ2-2, is NAGVMQNPRHLVRRRGQEARLRCSPMKGHSHVYWYRQLPEEGLKFMVYLQKENIIDESGMPKERFSAEFPKEGPSILRIQQVVRGDSAAYFCASHSGTANTGELFFGEGSRLTVL.

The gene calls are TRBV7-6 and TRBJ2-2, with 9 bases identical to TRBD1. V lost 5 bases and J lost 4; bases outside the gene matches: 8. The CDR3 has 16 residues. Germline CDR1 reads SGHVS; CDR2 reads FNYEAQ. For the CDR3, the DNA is TGTGCCAGCAGCGTGGGACAGGGTGGAAGCACCGGGGAGCTGTTTTTT. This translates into CASSVGQGGSTGELFF.

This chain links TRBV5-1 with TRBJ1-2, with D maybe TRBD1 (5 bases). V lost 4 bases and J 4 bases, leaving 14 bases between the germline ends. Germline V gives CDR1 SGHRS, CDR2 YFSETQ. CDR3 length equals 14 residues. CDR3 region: CASSPGTAGYGYTF. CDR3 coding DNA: TGCGCCAGCAGCCCCGGGACCGCTGGCTATGGCTACACCTTC.

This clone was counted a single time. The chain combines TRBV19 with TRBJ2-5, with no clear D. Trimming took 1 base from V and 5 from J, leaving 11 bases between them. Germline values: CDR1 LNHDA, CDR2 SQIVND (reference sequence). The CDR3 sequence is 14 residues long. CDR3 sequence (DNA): TGTGCCAGTAGTATAGCAGGAACCGGGGAGACCCAGTACTTC. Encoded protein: CASSIAGTGETQYF.

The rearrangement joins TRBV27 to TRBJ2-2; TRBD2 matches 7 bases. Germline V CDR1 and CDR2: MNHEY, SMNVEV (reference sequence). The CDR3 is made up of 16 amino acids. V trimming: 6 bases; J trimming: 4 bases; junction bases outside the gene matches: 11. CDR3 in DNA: TGTGCCAGCAGGGGGGAGGGGACTATGGGCACCGGGGAGCTGTTTTTT. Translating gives CASRGEGTMGTGELFF.

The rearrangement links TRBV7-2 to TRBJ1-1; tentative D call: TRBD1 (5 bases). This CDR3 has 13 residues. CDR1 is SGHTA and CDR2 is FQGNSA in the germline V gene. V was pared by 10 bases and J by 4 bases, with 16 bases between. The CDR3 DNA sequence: TGTGCCACCTCCAACGGGGGTGGCACTGAAGCTTTCTTT. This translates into CATSNGGGTEAFF.

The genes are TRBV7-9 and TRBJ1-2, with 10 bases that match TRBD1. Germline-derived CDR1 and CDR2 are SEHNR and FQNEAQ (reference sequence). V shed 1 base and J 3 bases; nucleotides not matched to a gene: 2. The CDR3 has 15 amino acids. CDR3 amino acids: CASSLDGQGDYGYTF. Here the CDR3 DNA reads TGTGCCAGCAGCTTAGATGGACAGGGGGACTATGGCTACACCTTC. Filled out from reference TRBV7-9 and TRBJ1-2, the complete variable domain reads DTGVSQNPRHKITKRGQNVTFRCDPISEHNRLYWYRQTLGQGPEFLTYFQNEAQLEKSRLLSDRFSAERPKGSFSTLEIQRTEQGDSAMYLCASSLDGQGDYGYTFGSGTRLTVV.

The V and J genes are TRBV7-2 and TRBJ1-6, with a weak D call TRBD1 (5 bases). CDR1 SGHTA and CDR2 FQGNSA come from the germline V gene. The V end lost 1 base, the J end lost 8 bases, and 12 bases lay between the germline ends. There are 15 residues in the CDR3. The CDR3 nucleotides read TGTGCCAGCAGCTTAGGACAGTCCGGGGATTCACCCCTCCACTTT. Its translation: CASSLGQSGDSPLHF.

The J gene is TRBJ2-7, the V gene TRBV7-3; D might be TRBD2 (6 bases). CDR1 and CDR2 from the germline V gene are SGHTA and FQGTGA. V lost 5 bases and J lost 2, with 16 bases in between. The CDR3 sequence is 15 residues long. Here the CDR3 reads CASSHPTGTPYEQYF. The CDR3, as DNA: TGTGCCAGCAGCCACCCGACCGGGACTCCCTACGAGCAGTACTTC. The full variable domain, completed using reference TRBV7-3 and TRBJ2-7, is GAGVSQTPSNKVTEKGKYVELRCDPISGHTALYWYRQSLGQGPEFLIYFQGTGAADDSGLPNDRFFAVRPEGSVSTLKIQRTERGDSAVYLCASSHPTGTPYEQYFGPGTRLTVT.

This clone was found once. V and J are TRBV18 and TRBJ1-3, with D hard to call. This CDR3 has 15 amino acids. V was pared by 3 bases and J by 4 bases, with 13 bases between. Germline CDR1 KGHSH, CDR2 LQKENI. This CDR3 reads CASSPQERSGNTIYF. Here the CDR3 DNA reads TGTGCCAGCTCACCGCAGGAGAGGAGCGGAAACACCATATATTTT.

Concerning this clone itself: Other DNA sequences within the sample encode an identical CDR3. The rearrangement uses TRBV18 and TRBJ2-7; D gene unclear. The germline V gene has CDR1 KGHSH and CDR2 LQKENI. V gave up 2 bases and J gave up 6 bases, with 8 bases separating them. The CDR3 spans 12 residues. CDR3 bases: TGTGCCAGCTCACCAGACGGCTTCGAGCAGTACTTC. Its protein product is CASSPDGFEQYF.

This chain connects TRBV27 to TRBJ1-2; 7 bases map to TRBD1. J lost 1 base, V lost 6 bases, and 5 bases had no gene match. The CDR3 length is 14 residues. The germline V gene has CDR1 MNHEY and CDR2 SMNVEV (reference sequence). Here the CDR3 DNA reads TGTGCCAGCAGGTCCGGGACAGATAACTATGGCTACACCTTC. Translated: CASRSGTDNYGYTF.

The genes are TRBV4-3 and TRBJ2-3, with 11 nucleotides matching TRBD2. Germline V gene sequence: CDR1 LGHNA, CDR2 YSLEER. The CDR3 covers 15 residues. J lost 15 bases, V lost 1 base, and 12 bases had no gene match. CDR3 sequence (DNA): TGCGCCAGCAGCCAAGTTAAGACTAGCGGGGTTCGAAAATATTTT. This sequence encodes CASSQVKTSGVRKYF.

The CDR3 region is CASSLLPAGASFSPSEQYF. The CDR3 nucleotides read TGCGCCAGCAGCTTGTTACCGGCGGGAGCTAGTTTTAGCCCAAGCGAGCAGTACTTC. The chain couples TRBV5-1 to TRBJ2-7; 7 bases are a match to TRBD2. Looked up from germline, CDR1 is SGHRS and CDR2 is YFSETQ. The CDR3 covers 19 residues. The ends lost 1 base at V and 6 bases at J; junction bases unmatched: 22.

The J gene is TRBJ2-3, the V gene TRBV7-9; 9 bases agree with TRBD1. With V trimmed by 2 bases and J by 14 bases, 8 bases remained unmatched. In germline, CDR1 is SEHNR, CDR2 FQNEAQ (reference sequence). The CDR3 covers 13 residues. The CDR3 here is CASSLTGGAGLYF. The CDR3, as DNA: TGTGCCAGCAGCTTAACAGGGGGCGCAGGGCTGTATTTT.

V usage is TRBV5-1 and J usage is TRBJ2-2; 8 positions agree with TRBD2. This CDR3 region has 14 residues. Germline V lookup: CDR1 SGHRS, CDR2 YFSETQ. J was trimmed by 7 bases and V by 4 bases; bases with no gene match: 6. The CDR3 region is CASSLTSGGGELFF. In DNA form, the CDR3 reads TGCGCCAGCAGCCTTACTAGCGGCGGCGGGGAGCTGTTTTTT. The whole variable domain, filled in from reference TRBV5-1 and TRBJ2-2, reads KAGVTQTPRYLIKTRGQQVTLSCSPISGHRSVSWYQQTPGQGLQFLFEYFSETQRNKGNFPGRFSGRQFSNSRSEMNVSTLELGDSALYLCASSLTSGGGELFFGEGSRLTVL.

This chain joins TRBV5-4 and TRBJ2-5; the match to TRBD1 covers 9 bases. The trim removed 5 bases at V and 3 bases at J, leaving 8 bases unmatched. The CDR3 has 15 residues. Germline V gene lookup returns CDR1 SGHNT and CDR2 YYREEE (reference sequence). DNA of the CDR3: TGTGCCAGCAGAAAGGGGACAGGGATGGAAGAGACCCAGTACTTC. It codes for CASRKGTGMEETQYF.

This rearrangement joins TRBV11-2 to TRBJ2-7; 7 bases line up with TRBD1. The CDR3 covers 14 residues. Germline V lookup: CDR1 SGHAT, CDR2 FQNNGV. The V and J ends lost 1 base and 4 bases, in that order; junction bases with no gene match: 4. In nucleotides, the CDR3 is TGTGCCAGCAGCTTAGCGGTCAGGGGGTACGAGCAGTACTTC. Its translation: CASSLAVRGYEQYF.

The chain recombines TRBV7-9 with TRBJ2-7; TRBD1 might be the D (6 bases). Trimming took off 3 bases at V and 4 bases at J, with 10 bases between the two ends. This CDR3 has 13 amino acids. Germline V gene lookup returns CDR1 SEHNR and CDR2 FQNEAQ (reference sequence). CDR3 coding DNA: TGTGCCAGCAGCTTGAGAGGGGGTTACGAGCAGTACTTC. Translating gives CASSLRGGYEQYF.

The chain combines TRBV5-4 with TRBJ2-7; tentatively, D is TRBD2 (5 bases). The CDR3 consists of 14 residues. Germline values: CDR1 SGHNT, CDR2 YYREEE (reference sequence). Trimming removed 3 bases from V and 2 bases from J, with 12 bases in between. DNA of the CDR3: TGTGCCAGCAGCTCCGGCGGGTCGGCCTACGAGCAGTACTTC. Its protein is CASSSGGSAYEQYF.